This T cell receptor (beta chain) was sequenced in a study of blood T cell repertoires in COVID-19. TCRdb's copy holds only in-frame clones and misses some; the assay was immunoSEQ multiplex PCR. The sample lists roughly 70,000 clones, 80% to 85% occurring once. The receptor was derived from a human donor in a cohort sampled during active COVID-19. Sequenced sample: peripheral blood.

CDR3 sequence: CASTLTGENIQYF. DNA for the CDR3: TGTGCCAGCACCCTGACAGGGGAAAACATTCAGTACTTC. The chain combines TRBV12-3 or TRBV12-4 with TRBJ2-4; 8 nucleotides align to TRBD1. The CDR3 has 13 residues. V lost 7 bases and J lost 5; bases outside the gene matches: 4.